The rows below give T cell receptor beta chains drawn from one sample of a study of blood T cell repertoires in COVID-19. Profiled with immunoSEQ multiplex PCR; TCRdb holds only in-frame clones, not every one. The sample records a few hundred thousand clones, about 90% being singletons. The sample consisted of peripheral blood. The source is a man aged 35 to 55 with acute or convalescent COVID-19. Both conserved end residues are part of each CDR3. Each record gives: CDR3 protein, J gene, V gene.

cdr3_aa: CASSLPGGTGGELFF
j_call: TRBJ2-2
v_call: TRBV5-6

cdr3_aa: CASSSGTGPFNEQFF
j_call: TRBJ2-1
v_call: TRBV27

cdr3_aa: CASSDGQGADYGYTF
j_call: TRBJ1-2
v_call: TRBV7-9

cdr3_aa: CASSPEGLAGAEQFF
j_call: TRBJ2-1
v_call: TRBV11-3

cdr3_aa: CASSISGEGSYEQYF
j_call: TRBJ2-7
v_call: TRBV19

cdr3_aa: CSSADRGRKGGTEAFF
j_call: TRBJ1-1
v_call: TRBV29-1

cdr3_aa: CASSQKGGGHGTEAFF
j_call: TRBJ1-1
v_call: TRBV4-1

cdr3_aa: CASSPLDRGDYEQYF
j_call: TRBJ2-7
v_call: TRBV3-1/TRBV3-2

cdr3_aa: CATGERQGTNEKLFF
j_call: TRBJ1-4
v_call: TRBV11-1

cdr3_aa: CASSEKAEAYLGYTF
j_call: TRBJ1-2
v_call: TRBV6-1

cdr3_aa: CASSPIPGQGISYTF
j_call: TRBJ1-2
v_call: TRBV5-6

cdr3_aa: CASSYSERDWEKLFF
j_call: TRBJ1-4
v_call: TRBV6-2/TRBV6-3

cdr3_aa: CASRLEGEGYTF
j_call: TRBJ1-2
v_call: TRBV6-5

cdr3_aa: CASSRDRVNTEAFF
j_call: TRBJ1-1
v_call: TRBV19

cdr3_aa: CSVFTAGVAGKLFF
j_call: TRBJ1-4
v_call: TRBV29-1

cdr3_aa: CATTGSSYEQYF
j_call: TRBJ2-7
v_call: TRBV10-3

cdr3_aa: CASSPGLAGVEQYF
j_call: TRBJ2-7
v_call: TRBV7-8

cdr3_aa: CASSQSGASYNEQFF
j_call: TRBJ2-1
v_call: TRBV28

cdr3_aa: CASSLGRGGPGELFF
j_call: TRBJ2-2
v_call: TRBV28

cdr3_aa: CASSAYRGAVDYGYTF
j_call: TRBJ1-2
v_call: TRBV19

cdr3_aa: CASSTRGLHGYTF
j_call: TRBJ1-2
v_call: TRBV28

cdr3_aa: CAWGQGGTEAFF
j_call: TRBJ1-1
v_call: TRBV30

cdr3_aa: CASSTKWGRGNYNEQFF
j_call: TRBJ2-1
v_call: TRBV7-9

cdr3_aa: CAAAESNTGELFF
j_call: TRBJ2-2
v_call: TRBV10-1

cdr3_aa: CASSAMGGLVNQPQHF
j_call: TRBJ1-5
v_call: TRBV2

cdr3_aa: CASTPSSDTQYF
j_call: TRBJ2-3
v_call: TRBV11-2

cdr3_aa: CASSGRDRANEKLFF
j_call: TRBJ1-4
v_call: TRBV9

cdr3_aa: CASSLVGSSGSGNEQFF
j_call: TRBJ2-1
v_call: TRBV7-9

cdr3_aa: CASSRVGTGSSYEQYF
j_call: TRBJ2-7
v_call: TRBV19

cdr3_aa: CASSSTYEQYF
j_call: TRBJ2-7
v_call: TRBV7-9

cdr3_aa: CASSFLDRSGYGYTF
j_call: TRBJ1-2
v_call: TRBV28

cdr3_aa: CASSPWGRGDTQYF
j_call: TRBJ2-3
v_call: TRBV19

cdr3_aa: CASSFGGSSYNEQFF
j_call: TRBJ2-1
v_call: TRBV5-4

cdr3_aa: CASTVSTTSVKYF
j_call: TRBJ2-5
v_call: TRBV2

cdr3_aa: CASSLEQGETYEQYF
j_call: TRBJ2-7
v_call: TRBV5-5

cdr3_aa: CASSLTSGTSDTQYF
j_call: TRBJ2-3
v_call: TRBV7-9

cdr3_aa: CASSPGTAEEQYF
j_call: TRBJ2-7
v_call: TRBV12-3/TRBV12-4

cdr3_aa: CASSLPSYTTNEKLFF
j_call: TRBJ1-4
v_call: TRBV5-1

cdr3_aa: CASSYRRTGTNGYTF
j_call: TRBJ1-2
v_call: TRBV5-6

cdr3_aa: CAWGGLIGTHYGYTF
j_call: TRBJ1-2
v_call: TRBV30

cdr3_aa: CASSQDLTVRKLFF
j_call: TRBJ1-4
v_call: TRBV3-1/TRBV3-2

cdr3_aa: CASSLGSGGDSPLHF
j_call: TRBJ1-6
v_call: TRBV7-9

cdr3_aa: CASSLWGSSYEQYF
j_call: TRBJ2-7
v_call: TRBV28

cdr3_aa: CASSYSGQSRYGYTF
j_call: TRBJ1-2
v_call: TRBV6-2/TRBV6-3

cdr3_aa: CASSLTYPGEQFF
j_call: TRBJ2-1
v_call: TRBV7-3

cdr3_aa: CASSISQGSHEQYF
j_call: TRBJ2-7
v_call: TRBV19

cdr3_aa: CASSFRGVDNSPLHF
j_call: TRBJ1-6
v_call: TRBV7-2

cdr3_aa: CASSYSQRGGYNEQFF
j_call: TRBJ2-1
v_call: TRBV6-6

cdr3_aa: CASSESPSSYNEQFF
j_call: TRBJ2-1
v_call: TRBV6-4

cdr3_aa: CATSILDRANTIYF
j_call: TRBJ1-3
v_call: TRBV15

cdr3_aa: CASSLPITEAFF
j_call: TRBJ1-1
v_call: TRBV28

cdr3_aa: CASSLRSSGRGSYNEQFF
j_call: TRBJ2-1
v_call: TRBV5-4

cdr3_aa: CASSSGQPDSNQPQHF
j_call: TRBJ1-5
v_call: TRBV7-9

cdr3_aa: CATSSGSQHF
j_call: TRBJ1-5
v_call: TRBV24-1

cdr3_aa: CASSPQGYSYEQYF
j_call: TRBJ2-7
v_call: TRBV7-3